This passage covers 20 T cell receptor beta chains from one sample sequenced in a study of CD8 T cells in ankylosing spondylitis. TCRdb itself ran the 5' RACE reads through MiXCR, one entry per CDR3 protein. The repertoire holds some 840,000 distinct CDR3 sequences, with 10% to 15% as singletons. Their antigen targets remain unknown. Overall study findings and caveats: About 8 highly homologous variants made up a TCR beta motif, and this motif appeared characteristic of ankylosing spondylitis blood.

The sample was blood, either unsorted or a sorted T cell fraction (not recorded which). Receptors were obtained from a male donor with ankylosing spondylitis.

This clonotype has at least ten counts. The chain combines TRBV4-3 with TRBJ1-2; D gene uncertain. This CDR3 is 14 amino acids long. V lost 4 bases and J 4 bases, leaving 13 bases between the germline ends. CDR1 and CDR2 from the germline V gene are LGHNA and YSLEER. The CDR3 bases are TGCGCCAGCAGCCGTCTCCCGGGAGGCTATGGCTACACCTTC. Translating it yields CASSRLPGGYGYTF.

The rearrangement uses TRBV12-3 or TRBV12-4 and TRBJ1-6; possibly TRBD1 for D (6 bases). The CDR3 consists of 17 residues. V lost 5 bases and J lost 5, with 19 bases in between. The CDR3: CASSPTRGQSDNSPLHF. CDR3 bases: TGTGCCAGCAGTCCAACCCGAGGACAGTCGGATAATTCACCCCTCCACTTT.

This chain uses TRBV20-1 with TRBJ2-7; 8 nucleotides agree with TRBD2. J was trimmed by 4 bases and V by 3 bases; bases with no gene match: 5. The CDR3 has 13 residues. Germline lookup yields CDR1 DFQATT and CDR2 SNEGSKA (reference sequence). The CDR3 DNA follows: TGCAGTGCTAGCGGGAGGGCCGGGTACGAGCAGTACTTC. This codes for CSASGRAGYEQYF.

This chain connects TRBV20-1 to TRBJ2-7; 7 positions match TRBD2. The CDR3 spans 12 residues. CDR1 and CDR2 from the germline V gene are DFQATT and SNEGSKA (reference sequence). V gave up 5 bases and J gave up 7 bases; unmatched junction bases: 8. The CDR3 loop reads CSALREAEEQYF. The CDR3 nucleotides read TGCAGTGCTCTCCGGGAGGCGGAAGAGCAGTACTTC.

This clonotype was seen a handful of times. V gene TRBV7-9 combines with J gene TRBJ1-5; D might be TRBD1 (6 bases). The germline gives CDR1 SEHNR, CDR2 FQNEAQ (reference sequence). This CDR3 has 14 residues. Trimming removed 5 bases at V and 3 bases at J, with 11 bases between. CDR3 sequence: CASSNRDPNQPQHF. The DNA for the CDR3 is TGTGCCAGCAGCAACAGGGACCCCAATCAGCCCCAGCATTTT.

This chain connects TRBV5-1 to TRBJ2-1; TRBD1 aligns across 8 bases. Losses at the gene ends were 5 bases for V and 6 bases for J; bases not matched to a gene: 19. The CDR3 extends over 18 amino acids. CDR1 and CDR2 from the germline V gene are SGHRS and YFSETQ. CDR3 loop: CASRMVPRTGLRVNEQFF. DNA for the CDR3: TGCGCCAGCAGAATGGTCCCCCGGACAGGGCTACGAGTCAATGAGCAGTTCTTC.

CDR3 protein: CASSQNFGLASYNEQFF. The CDR3 coding sequence is TGCGCCAGCAGCCAGAACTTCGGACTAGCGTCGTACAATGAGCAGTTCTTC. The rearrangement uses TRBV4-3 and TRBJ2-1; 9 positions agree with TRBD2. The CDR3 spans 17 residues. CDR1 is LGHNA and CDR2 is YSLEER in the germline V gene. After removal of 3 bases from V and 4 bases from J, the junction contained 10 bases not matched to a gene.

Points on this clonotype: A much bigger clone sits one base away, suggesting this may be a read error. This chain uses TRBV7-3 with TRBJ1-1; D remains ambiguous. CDR1 is SGHTA, CDR2 FQGTGA, per germline. V was cut by 6 bases and J by 0 bases, with 8 bases left in between. The CDR3 is 13 amino acids. For the CDR3, the DNA is TGTGCCAGCAGAACGACACTGAACACTGAAGCTTTCTTT. Its protein product is CASRTTLNTEAFF.

There are a few counts of this clonotype. This CDR3 is CATSDSTMNTEAFF. The CDR3 DNA follows: TGTGCCACCAGTGATAGTACGATGAACACTGAAGCTTTCTTT. The genes are TRBV24-1 and TRBJ1-1; no reliable D call. Per germline, CDR1 KGHDR and CDR2 SFDVKD. V shed 3 bases and J shed 0 bases, with 7 bases lying between them. The CDR3 runs to 14 residues.

The gene calls are TRBV24-1 and TRBJ2-5; 7 positions agree with TRBD1. The CDR3 consists of 15 residues. V was clipped by 4 bases and J by 2 bases; unmatched bases: 6. Germline V gene data show CDR1 as KGHDR and CDR2 as SFDVKD. The CDR3 loop is CATSDPNRGQETQYF. The DNA of the CDR3 is TGTGCCACCAGTGACCCAAACAGGGGTCAAGAGACCCAGTACTTC.

This clonotype was counted only a few times. The chain combines TRBV29-1 with TRBJ1-5, with D uncertain. CDR1 and CDR2 from the germline V gene are SQVTM and ANQGSEA. The CDR3 totals 13 residues. V lost 6 bases, J lost 0 bases, and 9 bases lay in between. The CDR3 DNA sequence: TGCAGCGTGGTCGTGGATAGCAATCAGCCCCAGCATTTT. Translated, it gives CSVVVDSNQPQHF.

The chain links TRBV10-3 to TRBJ2-1; 14 bases agree with TRBD2. Germline CDR1 and CDR2: ENHRY and SYGVKD. This CDR3 is 15 amino acids long. V shed 3 bases and J 13 bases; nucleotides not matched to a gene: 8. For the CDR3, the DNA is TGTGCCATCAGTGAACAGACTAGCGGGGGGGCTATTCAGTTCTTC. Translation gives CAISEQTSGGAIQFF.

The chain employs TRBV29-1 and TRBJ2-3; 7 bases match TRBD2. V dropped 8 bases and J dropped 3; count of bases not matched to a gene: 11. Germline-derived CDR1 and CDR2 are SQVTM and ANQGSEA. This CDR3 has 14 residues. The CDR3: CSHGGGSLTDTQYF. CDR3 nucleotide sequence: TGCAGCCACGGGGGAGGGTCCCTAACAGATACGCAGTATTTT.

The V call is TRBV6-2 or TRBV6-3, the J call TRBJ1-5; possible D gene TRBD1, 5 bases. Trimming removed 2 bases at V and 5 bases at J, with 10 bases between. CDR1 and CDR2 from the germline V gene are MNHEY and SVGEGT. This CDR3 region has 14 residues. CDR3 coding DNA: TGTGCCAGCAGTTACGGGGGAGGCTATCAGCCCCAGCATTTT. It codes for CASSYGGGYQPQHF.

The genes are TRBV6-2 or TRBV6-3 and TRBJ2-7, with D unresolved. V lost 8 bases and J lost 6, with 17 bases in between. Looked up from germline, CDR1 is MNHEY and CDR2 is SVGEGT. The CDR3 spans 13 residues. The CDR3 loop reads CASVDGTVREQYF. The CDR3 DNA follows: TGTGCCAGCGTAGATGGAACTGTACGCGAGCAGTACTTC.

In this sample, this clonotype turned up many times. V gene TRBV6-1 combines with J gene TRBJ2-2; 7 bases map to TRBD1. Losses at the gene ends were 8 bases for V and 5 bases for J; bases not matched to a gene: 8. CDR1 and CDR2 (germline): MNHNS, SASEGT. The CDR3 consists of 14 residues. The CDR3 is CASRQGGRTGELFF. The CDR3 coding sequence is TGTGCCAGCCGACAGGGCGGTCGGACCGGGGAGCTGTTTTTT.

This clonotype turned up a few times. CDR3 nucleotides: TGCAGTGCCCTAAACACAGGGGGACAGCCCCAGCATTTT. Translating gives CSALNTGGQPQHF. The chain carries TRBV20-1 and TRBJ1-5; 8 bases map to TRBD1. The CDR3 spans 13 residues. The V gene's germline CDR1 is DFQATT and CDR2 SNEGSKA (reference sequence). V shed 6 bases and J 7 bases; nucleotides not matched to a gene: 8.

There are many counts of this clonotype. The chain is built from TRBV6-1 and TRBJ2-7; TRBD2 might be the D (6 bases). Germline V CDR1 and CDR2: MNHNS, SASEGT. This CDR3 has 15 amino acids. The V and J ends lost 1 base and 0 bases respectively, with 10 bases between them. In DNA, the CDR3 is TGTGCCAGCAGTGAAGGTGCGGGAAGCTCCTACGAGCAGTACTTC. Amino acids: CASSEGAGSSYEQYF.

The CDR3, as DNA: TGTGCCAGCAGCTTAGGGGAGGCCGCACTCCACTATGGCTACACCTTC. This codes for CASSLGEAALHYGYTF. The V call is TRBV7-9, the J call TRBJ1-2; D not resolved. The CDR3 has 16 residues. Germline-derived CDR1 and CDR2 are SEHNR and FQNEAQ (reference sequence). V gave up 1 base and J gave up 3 bases, with 15 bases separating them.

In this sample, this clonotype turned up a few times. The rearrangement links TRBV5-1 to TRBJ1-2; maybe TRBD1 (6 bases). The ends were cut back, 0 bases at V and 4 bases at J, with 10 bases in the middle. The CDR3 is made up of 14 amino acids. In germline, CDR1 is SGHRS, CDR2 YFSETQ. The CDR3 loop reads CASSLGDTGYGYTF. The CDR3 nucleotides are TGCGCCAGCAGCTTGGGGGACACCGGCTATGGCTACACCTTC. The entire variable domain, with the rest obtained from reference TRBV5-1 and TRBJ1-2, is as follows: KAGVTQTPRYLIKTRGQQVTLSCSPISGHRSVSWYQQTPGQGLQFLFEYFSETQRNKGNFPGRFSGRQFSNSRSEMNVSTLELGDSALYLCASSLGDTGYGYTFGSGTRLTVV.